These 26 T cell receptor beta chains were all obtained from the same sample, sequenced in a study of blood T cell repertoires in COVID-19. The protocol was immunoSEQ multiplex PCR, while the TCRdb copy is restricted to in-frame clones and leaves out a portion. This table has about 200,000 clones, roughly 90% appearing once. Sample: peripheral blood. All receptors come from a man in his 60s who had recovered from COVID-19.

V usage is TRBV27 and J usage is TRBJ2-2, with 7 bases matching TRBD2. Unmatched junction bases numbered 16, after V lost 6 bases and J lost 6 bases. Looked up from germline, CDR1 is MNHEY and CDR2 is SMNVEV (reference sequence). The CDR3 totals 17 residues. The CDR3 nucleotides read TGTGCCAGCAGGCCCCGAGCGGGATTCCAGGTAGCCGGGGAGCTGTTTTTT. Protein sequence: CASRPRAGFQVAGELFF.

The chain has TRBV19 and TRBJ1-4; D call uncertain. V was pared by 3 bases and J by 0 bases, with 11 bases between. Germline CDR1 is LNHDA and CDR2 is SQIVND (reference sequence). The CDR3 is 16 residues long. CDR3 nucleotide sequence: TGTGCCAGTAGTATCTCCCGGCAGGCAACTAATGAAAAACTGTTTTTT. Translation: CASSISRQATNEKLFF.

The chain couples TRBV25-1 to TRBJ2-5; 13 bases are shared with TRBD2. The trim removed 5 bases at V and 4 bases at J, leaving 7 bases unmatched. The length of the CDR3 is 16 residues. Per the germline V gene, CDR1 is MGHDK and CDR2 is SYGVNS. CDR3 region: CASSLLAGGPGETQYF. Written as DNA, the CDR3 is TGTGCCAGCAGTCTACTAGCGGGGGGGCCGGGAGAGACCCAGTACTTC.

The gene calls are TRBV7-8 and TRBJ2-7; 8 bases are shared with TRBD2. The J segment lost 4 bases and the V segment lost 5 bases, leaving 13 bases of the junction unmatched. CDR1 and CDR2 from the germline V gene are SGHVS and FQNEAQ. CDR3 length: 16 amino acids. CDR3 coding DNA: TGTGCCAGCAGCCTGGGATCAGCGGGGGCAACATACGAGCAGTACTTC. The encoded protein is CASSLGSAGATYEQYF.

V gene TRBV25-1 combines with J gene TRBJ2-7, with D possibly TRBD2 on 6 matching bases. There are 12 residues in the CDR3. Germline V CDR1 and CDR2: MGHDK, SYGVNS. Trimming took 4 bases from V and 8 from J, leaving 12 bases between them. The CDR3 protein is CASSAGAVKQYF. The CDR3 coding sequence is TGTGCCAGCAGTGCGGGAGCGGTAAAGCAGTACTTC.

The rearrangement joins TRBV15 to TRBJ2-7, with D perhaps TRBD2 (7 bases). V was clipped by 1 base and J by 2 bases, with 18 bases between them. There are 17 residues in the CDR3. CDR1 and CDR2 from the germline V gene are LNHNV and YYDKDF (reference sequence). For the CDR3, the DNA is TGTGCCACCAGCAGAGCGGTGGGGGGGCCCTCCCCCTACGAGCAGTACTTC. It encodes CATSRAVGGPSPYEQYF. Looking up the rest from reference TRBV15 and TRBJ2-7 gives the full variable domain: DAMVIQNPRYQVTQFGKPVTLSCSQTLNHNVMYWYQQKSSQAPKLLFHYYDKDFNNEADTPDNFQSRRPNTSFCFLDIRSPGLGDTAMYLCATSRAVGGPSPYEQYFGPGTRLTVT.

The chain combines TRBV11-3 with TRBJ2-5; 13 bases fit TRBD2. The CDR3 runs 16 residues. J lost 4 bases, V lost 0 bases, and 2 bases had no gene match. The V gene's germline CDR1 is SGHNT and CDR2 YENEEA. The CDR3 region is CASSLELAGGAETQYF. CDR3 DNA: TGTGCCAGCAGCTTAGAACTAGCGGGGGGGGCAGAGACCCAGTACTTC.

V and J are TRBV30 and TRBJ2-7, with a weak D call TRBD1 (6 bases). CDR1 is GTSNPN, CDR2 SVGIG, per germline (reference sequence). Trimming cost V 2 bases and J 2 bases, with 7 bases left between them. This CDR3 has 12 residues. This CDR3 reads CAWSYRAYEQYF. CDR3 DNA: TGTGCCTGGAGTTACAGGGCCTACGAGCAGTACTTC.

CDR3 DNA: TGTGCCAGTAGTATAGGGGGCGGGAGAAGGACAGATACGCAGTATTTT. Amino acid sequence: CASSIGGGRRTDTQYF. The rearrangement links TRBV19 to TRBJ2-3; 7 nucleotides line up with TRBD2. There are 16 residues in the CDR3. In germline, CDR1 is LNHDA, CDR2 SQIVND (reference sequence). V gave up 1 base and J gave up 3 bases; unmatched junction bases: 7.

The V call is TRBV10-3, the J call TRBJ1-5; 10 bases are shared with TRBD1. The CDR3 contains 17 residues. Germline V gene data show CDR1 as ENHRY and CDR2 as SYGVKD. Trimming at V came to 7 bases and at J to 4 bases, leaving 13 bases not matched to a gene. CDR3 nucleotide sequence: TGTGCCATCACCCTTTCTACGACAGGGGGCGAGAATCAGCCCCAGCATTTT. It is translated as CAITLSTTGGENQPQHF.

V is TRBV30 and J is TRBJ2-7, with 7 bases identical to TRBD2. The germline V gene has CDR1 GTSNPN and CDR2 SVGIG (reference sequence). The ends lost 8 bases at V and 7 bases at J; junction bases unmatched: 17. This CDR3 is 14 amino acids long. The CDR3 protein is CAVRRRERVREQYF. The CDR3 nucleotides are TGTGCCGTGAGGAGGCGGGAGAGAGTGCGGGAGCAGTACTTC.

The rearrangement joins TRBV19 to TRBJ1-5, with D possibly TRBD1 on 6 matching bases. The V gene's germline CDR1 is LNHDA and CDR2 SQIVND (reference sequence). This CDR3 has 14 amino acids. Deletions cut 1 base from V and 7 bases from J, with 11 bases between. CDR3 nucleotides: TGTGCCAGTAGTATAGTTGCAAGGGGGCAGCCCCAGCATTTT. It codes for CASSIVARGQPQHF. Looking up the rest from reference TRBV19 and TRBJ1-5 gives the full variable domain: DGGITQSPKYLFRKEGQNVTLSCEQNLNHDAMYWYRQDPGQGLRLIYYSQIVNDFQKGDIAEGYSVSREKKESFPLTVTSAQKNPTAFYLCASSIVARGQPQHFGDGTRLSIL.

V gene TRBV27 combines with J gene TRBJ1-5; 8 positions match TRBD1. The J segment lost 0 bases and the V segment lost 6 bases, leaving 7 bases of the junction unmatched. This CDR3 is built from 16 residues. Per the germline V gene, CDR1 is MNHEY and CDR2 is SMNVEV (reference sequence). In DNA form, the CDR3 reads TGTGCCAGCAGACCAACGACAGGGGTTAGCAATCAGCCCCAGCATTTT. It translates to CASRPTTGVSNQPQHF.

The CDR3 is CASSLTLLEQFF. The CDR3, as DNA: TGTGCCAGCAGTTTAACATTATTGGAGCAGTTCTTC. The V call is TRBV12-3 or TRBV12-4, the J call TRBJ2-1, with unresolved D. CDR3 length: 12 residues. Trimming pared 2 bases from V and 10 bases from J, leaving 9 bases between.

The gene calls are TRBV3-1 (or the pseudogene TRBV3-2) and TRBJ2-1; 16 bases map to TRBD2. The CDR3 runs to 19 residues. Looked up from germline, CDR1 is LGHDT and CDR2 is YNNKEL (reference sequence). Germline trimming cut 1 base from V and 6 bases from J; bases unmatched to any gene: 9. The CDR3 here is CASSQGSHGTSGRGNEQFF. The CDR3 DNA follows: TGTGCCAGCAGCCAAGGTTCACACGGGACTAGCGGGAGGGGCAATGAGCAGTTCTTC.

This chain joins TRBV20-1 and TRBJ1-1, with D possibly being TRBD1 (5 bases). The CDR3 is made up of 12 amino acids. Trimming removed 3 bases from V and 6 bases from J, with 11 bases in between. Per germline, CDR1 DFQATT and CDR2 SNEGSKA (reference sequence). In DNA form, the CDR3 reads TGCAGTGCTAGTAGGTCGGGGGCTGAAGCTTTCTTT. This encodes CSASRSGAEAFF.

J is TRBJ2-7 and V is TRBV5-1; the match to TRBD1 covers 10 bases. This CDR3 has 15 residues. Unmatched junction bases numbered 4, after V lost 2 bases and J lost 2 bases. From germline, CDR1 is SGHRS and CDR2 YFSETQ. CDR3 loop: CASSLTGTGAYEQYF. CDR3 nucleotide sequence: TGCGCCAGCAGCTTAACCGGGACAGGGGCCTACGAGCAGTACTTC.

DNA of the CDR3: TGTGCCAGCAGCAACCCCGGGACTAGCGGGAGGGACGAGCAGTACTTC. As protein: CASSNPGTSGRDEQYF. The chain employs TRBV21-1 and TRBJ2-7; the table assigns TRBD2, which was not confirmed against the DNA. TRBV21-1 is an annotated pseudogene. This CDR3 is built from 16 residues.

V is TRBV3-1 (or the pseudogene TRBV3-2) and J is TRBJ1-2; no reliable D call. CDR1 is LGHDT, CDR2 YNNKEL, per germline (reference sequence). The germline V and J ends were trimmed by 8 bases and 1 base, with 11 bases remaining between them. The CDR3 runs 13 residues. CDR3 bases: TGTGCCAGCGGTCCGGGGTTTAACTATGGCTACACCTTC. Translation: CASGPGFNYGYTF.

Only one count was recorded for this clone. The CDR3 region is CASKSVLPGNTIYF. The CDR3 coding sequence is TGTGCCAGCAAAAGCGTTCTACCTGGAAACACCATATATTTT. V usage is TRBV28 and J usage is TRBJ1-3; D gene uncertain. Germline CDR1 MDHEN, CDR2 SYDVKM. Between the trimmed V and J ends, which lost 7 bases and 2 bases, there was a span of 12 bases. The CDR3 extends over 14 amino acids.

This chain connects TRBV11-2 to TRBJ1-2, with a possible D match to TRBD1 (6 bases). The germline CDR1 and CDR2 sequences are SGHAT and FQNNGV. The length of the CDR3 is 17 residues. Trimming took off 0 bases at V and 7 bases at J, with 21 bases between the two ends. CDR3 loop: CASSLDKRVAGAPGYTF. The CDR3, as DNA: TGTGCCAGCAGCTTAGATAAAAGAGTGGCAGGGGCGCCTGGCTACACCTTC.

The chain is built from TRBV9 and TRBJ2-5, with 9 bases lining up with TRBD2. From germline, CDR1 is SGDLS and CDR2 YYNGEE. CDR3 length: 18 residues. The ends lost 0 bases at V and 3 bases at J; junction bases unmatched: 12. The CDR3 is CASSVGGRLAGPEETQYF. The CDR3 DNA sequence: TGTGCCAGCAGCGTAGGAGGCCGGCTAGCGGGGCCTGAAGAGACCCAGTACTTC.

The rearrangement links TRBV5-1 to TRBJ2-7, with D tentatively TRBD1 (6 bases). The CDR3 has 14 amino acids. Looked up from germline, CDR1 is SGHRS and CDR2 is YFSETQ. V was shortened by 2 bases and J by 5 bases, with 14 bases between the two germline ends. CDR3 sequence reads: CASSLQGSPNEQYF. As DNA, the CDR3 is TGCGCCAGCAGCTTACAGGGATCCCCTAACGAGCAGTACTTC.

The rearrangement uses TRBV3-1 (or the pseudogene TRBV3-2) and TRBJ2-1, with TRBD2 matching over 10 bases. V trimming: 4 bases; J trimming: 7 bases; junction bases outside the gene matches: 13. Germline V gives CDR1 LGHDT, CDR2 YNNKEL (reference sequence). This CDR3 has 17 amino acids. The CDR3 nucleotides are TGTGCCAGCAGCCCCGGGGGGAGCGGGAGGGCCAAAAATGAGCAGTTCTTC. Residues: CASSPGGSGRAKNEQFF.

The gene calls are TRBV10-3 and TRBJ2-3, with 7 bases lining up with TRBD2. Trimming took 2 bases from V and 4 from J; bases not matched to a gene: 3. The CDR3 has 14 residues. CDR1 and CDR2 from the germline V gene are ENHRY and SYGVKD. Here the CDR3 DNA reads TGTGCCATCAGTGAGGGTGGGGGGGCAGATACGCAGTATTTT. This gives the protein CAISEGGGADTQYF.

This clone was detected once. CDR3 loop: CASSLASLGGNEQFF. The CDR3 nucleotides read TGTGCCAGCAGCTTGGCCTCCCTCGGAGGCAATGAGCAGTTCTTC. The rearrangement links TRBV5-5 to TRBJ2-1, with D tentatively TRBD2 (5 bases). Germline assignment: CDR1 SGHKS and CDR2 YYEKEE (reference sequence). There are 15 residues in the CDR3. V dropped 0 bases and J dropped 6 bases, with 13 bases sitting between them.